Below, 8 T cell receptor beta chains from the same sample are listed, as sequenced in a study of T cells in Graves' hyperthyroidism and ophthalmopathy. RNA transcripts gave rise to amplified TCR beta CDR3 regions. When the TCR CDR3 underwent first-round RT-PCR, the HTBI primer set was used. TCRdb redid the calling of the multiplex PCR reads with MiXCR, one entry per CDR3 protein. The profile shows 500,000 to 750,000 distinct CDR3 sequences, about a sixth of them singletons. The sample consisted of blood. These receptor sequences come from a woman between 25 and 40 years old with Graves' hyperthyroidism.

There are many counts of this clonotype. The V gene is TRBV28, the J gene TRBJ2-7, with 9 bases aligning to TRBD2. J was trimmed by 0 bases and V by 6 bases; bases with no gene match: 3. The CDR3 loop spans 14 amino acids. Germline CDR1 MDHEN, CDR2 SYDVKM. The CDR3 spells CASRTSGVSYEQYF. DNA for the CDR3: TGTGCCAGCAGGACTAGCGGCGTCTCCTACGAGCAGTACTTC.

A few counts support this clonotype. The chain is built from TRBV19 and TRBJ2-3; no clear D gene. V was clipped by 2 bases and J by 2 bases, with 8 bases between them. Germline CDR1 is LNHDA and CDR2 is SQIVND (reference sequence). The CDR3 loop spans 14 amino acids. CDR3 sequence: CASSISTYTDTQYF. DNA for the CDR3: TGTGCCAGTAGTATATCTACATACACAGATACGCAGTATTTT.

This clonotype was detected ten times or more. The chain links TRBV7-2 to TRBJ2-1; possible D gene TRBD2, 5 bases. CDR1 and CDR2 from the germline V gene are SGHTA and FQGNSA. Trimming removed 5 bases at V and 0 bases at J, with 26 bases between. The CDR3 runs to 20 residues. The CDR3 nucleotides are TGTGCCAGCAGCGGCGGCGGCAGGCCTATGGCTGCGGGCTCCTACAATGAGCAGTTCTTC. Protein: CASSGGGRPMAAGSYNEQFF.

This clonotype was counted many times. The rearrangement uses TRBV12-3 or TRBV12-4 and TRBJ2-1, with D perhaps being TRBD1 or TRBD2 (5 bases each). This CDR3 is built from 17 residues. With 8 bases removed from V and 2 bases from J, the gap between germline ends came to 22 bases. CDR3 DNA sequence: TGTGCCAGCGTCCCCCCGTCCGGGGCACCCCCCTACAATGAGCAGTTCTTC. Translating it yields CASVPPSGAPPYNEQFF.

As concerns this clonotype: This may stem from a read error, because a much larger clone lies one nucleotide away. For the CDR3, the DNA is TGCAGTGCTAGAGATAGCGGGAGGGCCTACAATGAGCAGTTCTTC. Its translation is CSARDSGRAYNEQFF. The chain employs TRBV20-1 and TRBJ2-1; 11 positions match TRBD2. This CDR3 is 15 amino acids long. CDR1 DFQATT and CDR2 SNEGSKA come from the germline V gene (reference sequence). V shed 0 bases, J shed 2 bases, and the junction held 0 bases outside the gene matches.

This clonotype was picked up many times. The J gene is TRBJ2-1, the V gene TRBV4-3; 10 bases line up with TRBD2. Trimming took 0 bases from V and 4 from J; bases not matched to a gene: 3. Per germline, CDR1 LGHNA and CDR2 YSLEER. The CDR3 loop spans 16 amino acids. The CDR3 is CASSQELAGEYNEQFF. The CDR3 nucleotides read TGCGCCAGCAGCCAAGAGCTAGCGGGAGAGTACAATGAGCAGTTCTTC.

This clonotype showed up many times. This chain joins TRBV18 and TRBJ2-7, with D perhaps matching TRBD1 (6 bases). V was trimmed by 3 bases and J by 0 bases, leaving 15 bases between them. Germline lookup yields CDR1 KGHSH and CDR2 LQKENI. The CDR3 is 16 residues long. CDR3 region: CASSPQGQSSSYEQYF. As DNA, the CDR3 is TGTGCCAGCTCACCGCAGGGGCAATCCTCCTCCTACGAGCAGTACTTC.

Ten or more counts support this clonotype. The V call is TRBV5-1, the J call TRBJ2-7, with TRBD2 as a possible D gene (6 bases). The V end lost 0 bases, the J end lost 3 bases, and 22 bases lay between the germline ends. The CDR3 extends over 18 amino acids. Germline V lookup: CDR1 SGHRS, CDR2 YFSETQ. CDR3 in amino acids: CASSLAPLMAGTHYEQYF. In DNA form, the CDR3 reads TGCGCCAGCAGCTTGGCGCCTCTGATGGCGGGGACCCACTACGAGCAGTACTTC.